This T cell receptor beta chain was obtained from a study of cytomegalovirus exposure and HLA in healthy donors. This clone was seen a few times. Its target is unknown. Produced via immunoSEQ multiplex PCR; TCRdb's table is partial and in-frame only. The data hold about 98,000 clones, with more than 85% observed a single time. Regarding the study as a whole: Rarity characterized most TCR sequences, yet some public TCRs appeared in many donors. The classifier was said to identify cytomegalovirus status with high specificity and sensitivity. As confirmed in vitro, a few CMV-associated chains were specific for CMV antigens.

CDR1 MGHDK and CDR2 SYGVNS come from the germline V gene. CDR3 size: 12 residues. V lost 6 bases and J 2 bases, leaving 6 bases between the germline ends. The sample was PBMCs. This receptor was taken from a man aged 18-30 years in good health and CMV-seropositive. The chain combines TRBV25-1 with TRBJ2-3, with D possibly being TRBD2 (5 bases). In DNA form, the CDR3 reads TGTGCCAGCAGGGACTTCACAGATACGCAGTATTTT. Residues: CASRDFTDTQYF.